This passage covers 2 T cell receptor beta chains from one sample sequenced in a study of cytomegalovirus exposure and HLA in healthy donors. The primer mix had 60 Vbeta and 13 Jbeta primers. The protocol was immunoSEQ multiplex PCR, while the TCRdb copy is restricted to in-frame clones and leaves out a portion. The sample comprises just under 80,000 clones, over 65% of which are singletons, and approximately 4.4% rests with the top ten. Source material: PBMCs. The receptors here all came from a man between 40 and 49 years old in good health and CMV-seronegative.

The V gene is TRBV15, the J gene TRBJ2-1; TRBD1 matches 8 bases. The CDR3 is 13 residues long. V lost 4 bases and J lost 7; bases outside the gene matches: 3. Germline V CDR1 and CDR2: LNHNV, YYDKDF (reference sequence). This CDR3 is CATSTTGVNEQFF. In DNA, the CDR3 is TGTGCCACCAGCACGACAGGGGTTAATGAGCAGTTCTTC.

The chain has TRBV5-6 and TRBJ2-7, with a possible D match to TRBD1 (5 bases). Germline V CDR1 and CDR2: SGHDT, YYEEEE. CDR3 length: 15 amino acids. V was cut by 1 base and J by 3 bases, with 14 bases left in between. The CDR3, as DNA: TGTGCCAGCAGCTTGTCACAGGACATCCTCTACGAGCAGTACTTC. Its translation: CASSLSQDILYEQYF.